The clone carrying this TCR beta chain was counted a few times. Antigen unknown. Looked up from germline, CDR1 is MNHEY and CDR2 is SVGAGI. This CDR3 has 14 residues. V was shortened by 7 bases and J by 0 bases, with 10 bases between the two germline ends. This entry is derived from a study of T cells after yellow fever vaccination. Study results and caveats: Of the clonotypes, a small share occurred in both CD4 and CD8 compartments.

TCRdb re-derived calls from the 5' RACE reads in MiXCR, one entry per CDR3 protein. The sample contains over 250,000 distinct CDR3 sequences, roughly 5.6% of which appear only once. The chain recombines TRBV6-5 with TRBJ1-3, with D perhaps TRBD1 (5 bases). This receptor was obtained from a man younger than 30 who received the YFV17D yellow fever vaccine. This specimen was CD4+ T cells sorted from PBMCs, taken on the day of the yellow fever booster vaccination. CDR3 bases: TGTGCCAGCACCCGGGGGGGCTCTGGAAACACCATATATTTT. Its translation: CASTRGGSGNTIYF.